The subject of this entry is one T cell receptor (beta chain). Other nucleotide sequences from this sample produce the same CDR3. Germline V gives CDR1 MNHEY, CDR2 SVGAGI. The junction had 5 bases not matched to a gene; V was cut back by 9 bases and J by 3 bases. The CDR3 spans 14 residues. This record comes from a study of blood T cell repertoires in COVID-19. Individuals drawn from 24 US areas were roughly 18 to 95 years old. Using immunoSEQ multiplex PCR, the repertoire was profiled, and TCRdb retains in-frame clones only, with some absent. The data contain about 270,000 clones, 80% to 90% of them singletons.

This TCR came from a woman between 18 and 30 years old who had recovered from COVID-19. V is TRBV6-5 and J is TRBJ2-1; 10 bases map to TRBD1. The sample consisted of PBMCs or T cells enriched from blood (not recorded which). CDR3 bases: TGTGCCAGTTCCCGGGACAGGGGCTACAATGAGCAGTTCTTC. Translated: CASSRDRGYNEQFF.